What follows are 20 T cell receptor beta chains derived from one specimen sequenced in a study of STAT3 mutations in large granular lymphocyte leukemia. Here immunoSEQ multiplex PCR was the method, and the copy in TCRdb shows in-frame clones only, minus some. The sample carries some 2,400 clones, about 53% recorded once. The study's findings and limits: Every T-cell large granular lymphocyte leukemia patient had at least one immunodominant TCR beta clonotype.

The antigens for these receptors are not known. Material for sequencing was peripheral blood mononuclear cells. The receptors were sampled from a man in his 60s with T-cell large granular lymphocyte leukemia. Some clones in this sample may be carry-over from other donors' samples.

In DNA form, the CDR3 reads TGTGCCAGCAGCGTCGGGACAGCTGACGAGCAGTACGTC. It yields the protein CASSVGTADEQYV. The rearrangement links TRBV7-9 to TRBJ2-7, with 7 nucleotides matching TRBD1. The CDR3 covers 13 residues. Trimming cost V 5 bases and J 5 bases; bases outside gene matches: 6. CDR1 is SEHNR and CDR2 is FQNEAQ in the germline V gene (reference sequence).

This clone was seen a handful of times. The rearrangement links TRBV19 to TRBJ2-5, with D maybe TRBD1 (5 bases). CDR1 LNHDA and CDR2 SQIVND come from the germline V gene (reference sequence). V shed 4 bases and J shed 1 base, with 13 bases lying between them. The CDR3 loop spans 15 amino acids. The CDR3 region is CASSRKDTSQETQYF. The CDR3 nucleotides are TGTGCCAGTAGTAGAAAGGACACAAGCCAAGAGACCCAGTACTTC.

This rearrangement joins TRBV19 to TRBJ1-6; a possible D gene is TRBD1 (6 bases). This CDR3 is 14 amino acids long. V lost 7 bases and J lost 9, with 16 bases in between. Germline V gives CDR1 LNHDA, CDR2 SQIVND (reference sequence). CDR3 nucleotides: TGTGCCAGTACCCCGGGGGCGGAATTTTCACCCCTCCACTTT. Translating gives CASTPGAEFSPLHF.

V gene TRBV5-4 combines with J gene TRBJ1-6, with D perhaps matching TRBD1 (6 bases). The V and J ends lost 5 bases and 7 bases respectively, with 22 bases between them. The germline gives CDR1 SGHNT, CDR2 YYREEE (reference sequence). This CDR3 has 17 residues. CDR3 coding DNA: TGTGCCAGCAGGCCCGCCGGGGGGGCAGGGACGAATTCACCCCTCCACTTT. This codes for CASRPAGGAGTNSPLHF.

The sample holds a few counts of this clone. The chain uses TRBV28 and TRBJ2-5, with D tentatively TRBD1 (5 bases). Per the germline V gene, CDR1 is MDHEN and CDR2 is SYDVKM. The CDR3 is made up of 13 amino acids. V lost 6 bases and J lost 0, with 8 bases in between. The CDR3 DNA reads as TGTGCCAGCAGCAGACAGTACCAAGAGACCCAGTACTTC. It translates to CASSRQYQETQYF. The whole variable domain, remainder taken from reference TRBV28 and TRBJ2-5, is DVKVTQSSRYLVKRTGEKVFLECVQDMDHENMFWYRQDPGLGLRLIYFSYDVKMKEKGDIPEGYSVSREKKERFSLILESASTNQTSMYLCASSRQYQETQYFGPGTRLLVL.

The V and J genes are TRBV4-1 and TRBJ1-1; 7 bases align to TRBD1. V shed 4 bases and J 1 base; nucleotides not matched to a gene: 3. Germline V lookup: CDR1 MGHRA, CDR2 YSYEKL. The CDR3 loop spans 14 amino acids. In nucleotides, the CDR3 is TGCGCCAGCAGCCCTCGGACAGGGAACACTGAAGCTTTCTTT. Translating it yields CASSPRTGNTEAFF.

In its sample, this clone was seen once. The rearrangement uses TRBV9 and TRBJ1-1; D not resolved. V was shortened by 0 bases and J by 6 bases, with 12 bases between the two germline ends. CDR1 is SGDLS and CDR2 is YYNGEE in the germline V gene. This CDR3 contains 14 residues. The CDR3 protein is CASSVVVEGSEAFF. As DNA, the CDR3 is TGTGCCAGCAGCGTAGTGGTCGAAGGGTCTGAAGCTTTCTTT.

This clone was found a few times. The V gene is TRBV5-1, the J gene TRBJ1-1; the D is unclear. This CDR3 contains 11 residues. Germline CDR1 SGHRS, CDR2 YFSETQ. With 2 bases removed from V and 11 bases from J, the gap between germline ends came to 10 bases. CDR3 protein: CASSLAGFAFF. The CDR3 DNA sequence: TGCGCCAGCAGCTTAGCGGGGTTTGCTTTCTTT.

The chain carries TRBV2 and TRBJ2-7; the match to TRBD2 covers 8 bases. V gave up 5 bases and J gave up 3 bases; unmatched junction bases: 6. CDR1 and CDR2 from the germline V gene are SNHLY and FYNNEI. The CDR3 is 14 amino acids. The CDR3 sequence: CASSREGRSYEQYV. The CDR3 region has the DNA TGTGCCAGCAGTCGGGAGGGCCGGAGCTACGAGCAGTACGTC.

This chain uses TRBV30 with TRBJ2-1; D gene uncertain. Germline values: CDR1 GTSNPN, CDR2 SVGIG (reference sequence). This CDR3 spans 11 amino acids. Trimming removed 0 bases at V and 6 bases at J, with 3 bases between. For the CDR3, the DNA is TGTGCCTGGAGTGTGGTCAATGAGCAGTTCTTC. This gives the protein CAWSVVNEQFF.

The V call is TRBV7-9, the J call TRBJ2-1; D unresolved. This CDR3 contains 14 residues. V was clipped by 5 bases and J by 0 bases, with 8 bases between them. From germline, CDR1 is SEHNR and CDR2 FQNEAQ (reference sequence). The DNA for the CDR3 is TGTGCCAGCAGCCTCACAAGCTCCTACAATGAGCAGTTCTTC. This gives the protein CASSLTSSYNEQFF.

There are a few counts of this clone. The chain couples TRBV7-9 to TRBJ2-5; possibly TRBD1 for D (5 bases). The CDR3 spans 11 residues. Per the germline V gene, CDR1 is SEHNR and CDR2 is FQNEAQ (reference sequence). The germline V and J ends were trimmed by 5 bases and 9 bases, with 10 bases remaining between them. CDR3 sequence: CASSLQGAQYF. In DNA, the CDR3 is TGTGCCAGCAGCCTGCAAGGGGCCCAGTACTTC.

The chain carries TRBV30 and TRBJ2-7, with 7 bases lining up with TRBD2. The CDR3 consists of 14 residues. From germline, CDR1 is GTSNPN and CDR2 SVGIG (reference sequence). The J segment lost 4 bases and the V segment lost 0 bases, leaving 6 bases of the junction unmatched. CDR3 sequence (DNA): TGTGCCTGGAGTGTAGGGAGGGTACAGTACGAGCAGTACTTC. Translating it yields CAWSVGRVQYEQYF.

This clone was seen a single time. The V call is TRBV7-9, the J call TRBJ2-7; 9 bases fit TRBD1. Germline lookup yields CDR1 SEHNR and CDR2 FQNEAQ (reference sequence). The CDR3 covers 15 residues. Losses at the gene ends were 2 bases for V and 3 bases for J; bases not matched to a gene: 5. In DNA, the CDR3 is TGTGCCAGCAGCTTACCCGTGACAGGGGGCTACGAGCAGTACTTC. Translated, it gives CASSLPVTGGYEQYF.

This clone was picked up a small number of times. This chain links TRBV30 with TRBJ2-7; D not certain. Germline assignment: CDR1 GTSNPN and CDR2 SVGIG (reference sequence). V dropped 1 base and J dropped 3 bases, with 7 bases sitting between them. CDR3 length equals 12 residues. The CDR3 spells CAWSGWDYEQYF. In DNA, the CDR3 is TGTGCCTGGAGTGGGTGGGACTACGAGCAGTACTTC.

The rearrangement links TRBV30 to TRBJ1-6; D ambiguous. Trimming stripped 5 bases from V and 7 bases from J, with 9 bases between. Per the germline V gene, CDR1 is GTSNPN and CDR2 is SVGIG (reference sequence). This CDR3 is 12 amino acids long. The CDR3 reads CAWGRTNSPLHF. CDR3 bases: TGTGCCTGGGGGAGGACGAATTCACCCCTCCACTTT.

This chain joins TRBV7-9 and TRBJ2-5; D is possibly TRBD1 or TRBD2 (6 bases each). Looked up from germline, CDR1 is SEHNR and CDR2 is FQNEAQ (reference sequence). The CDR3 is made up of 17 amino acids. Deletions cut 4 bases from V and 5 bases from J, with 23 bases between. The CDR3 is CASSSTGGNNKPETQYF. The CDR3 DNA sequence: TGTGCCAGCAGCTCCACCGGGGGCAACAATAAACCGGAGACCCAGTACTTC.

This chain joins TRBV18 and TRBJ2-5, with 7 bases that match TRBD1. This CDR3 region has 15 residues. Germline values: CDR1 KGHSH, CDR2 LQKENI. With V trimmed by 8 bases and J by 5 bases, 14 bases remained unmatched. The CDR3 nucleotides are TGTGCCAGCACCCCCGGGACAGAGATGCGGGAGACCCAGTACTTC. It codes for CASTPGTEMRETQYF.

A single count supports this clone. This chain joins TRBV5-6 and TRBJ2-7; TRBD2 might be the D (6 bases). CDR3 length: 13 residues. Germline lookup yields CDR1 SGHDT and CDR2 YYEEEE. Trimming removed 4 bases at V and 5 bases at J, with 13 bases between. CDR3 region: CASSPWDSNEQYF. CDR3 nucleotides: TGTGCCAGCAGCCCTTGGGACTCTAACGAGCAGTACTTC.

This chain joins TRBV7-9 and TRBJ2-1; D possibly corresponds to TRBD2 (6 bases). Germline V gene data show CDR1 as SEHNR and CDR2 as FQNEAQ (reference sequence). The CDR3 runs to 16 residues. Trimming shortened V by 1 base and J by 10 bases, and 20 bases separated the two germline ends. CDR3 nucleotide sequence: TGTGCCAGCAGCTTAGGAGGGGCTTCGGGGAGGCAGGAGCAGTTCTTC. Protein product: CASSLGGASGRQEQFF. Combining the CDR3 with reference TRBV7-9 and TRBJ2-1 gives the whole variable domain DTGVSQNPRHKITKRGQNVTFRCDPISEHNRLYWYRQTLGQGPEFLTYFQNEAQLEKSRLLSDRFSAERPKGSFSTLEIQRTEQGDSAMYLCASSLGGASGRQEQFFGPGTRLTVL.